This T cell receptor beta chain was recovered during a study of blood T cell repertoires in COVID-19. Using immunoSEQ multiplex PCR, the repertoire was profiled, and TCRdb retains in-frame clones only, with some absent. Here the sample spans roughly 55,000 clones, roughly four fifths being singletons. The ends lost 3 bases at V and 1 base at J; junction bases unmatched: 4. In germline, CDR1 is SGHDT, CDR2 YYEEEE. This CDR3 is 15 amino acids long. Sequencing input: peripheral blood. The rearrangement joins TRBV5-6 to TRBJ2-3; 8 positions agree with TRBD1. This clonotype was obtained from a woman in her sixties or seventies with acute or convalescent COVID-19. The chain's CDR3 is CASSSGQVGTDTQYF. CDR3 in DNA: TGTGCCAGCAGCTCGGGACAGGTGGGCACAGATACGCAGTATTTT.